This T cell receptor (beta chain) originates from a study of identical twins. Findings and limits, study-wide: When twins shared out-of-frame alpha sequences, those sequences had excess low generation probability. Models came in too low on out-of-frame TCR alpha sharing in monozygotic twins. A lower insertion count was a feature of abundant cord blood beta clonotypes, with no such feature in memory repertoires. Conclusions came from cross-sectional statistical analysis, not from following the same donors.

The CDR3 spans 14 residues. V lost 6 bases and J lost 3; bases outside the gene matches: 8. This clonotype was detected ten times or more. Its antigen remains unidentified. TCRdb ran MiXCR on the 5' RACE reads and lists one entry per CDR3 protein. This table holds a few hundred thousand distinct CDR3 sequences, 18% found once. This rearrangement joins TRBV12-3 or TRBV12-4 to TRBJ2-7, with TRBD1 identical over 7 bases. The sequence was collected from a man aged 50-59 years in good health. Material for sequencing was naive T cells sorted from blood. The CDR3, as DNA: TGTGCCAGCAGCGGACAGCCAGGGGGCTACGAGCAGTACTTC. Its protein product is CASSGQPGGYEQYF.